One and the same sample provided the 8 T cell receptor beta chains below, sequenced in a study of regulatory T cells in long-lasting Graves disease (dated by TCRdb to the early 2020s). The method was multiplex PCR. Sequenced using an Illumina HiSeq 4000. CDR3 regions were amplified by Arm-PCR with iRepertoire HTBI primers to construct TCR beta libraries. TCRdb passed the public sequencing reads through fastp at Q25 and MiXCR, retaining productive beta sequences. Each CDR3 protein gets just one entry, which takes the most common genes and DNA from the rows behind it. The sample table lists hundreds of thousands of distinct CDR3 sequences, roughly 15% of them with a count of one. Together, the top ten hold about 18% of the sample. What the time point label conveys for this sample: newly diagnosed GD, antithyroid drugs for less than 3 months. RNA was extracted from PBMCs in TRIzol for both TCR sequencing and RNA sequencing.

This sample was also put to use in a study of T cells in Graves' hyperthyroidism and ophthalmopathy.

Sample: peripheral blood mononuclear cells (PBMCs), taken at new diagnosis, from a patient treated with antithyroid drugs. The origin of the receptors is a woman under 40 with Graves disease. Donor details come from another sample of the same person, matched by shared clones.

This clonotype was counted between two and nine times. The rearrangement uses TRBV29-1 and TRBJ2-1; TRBD2 matches 10 bases. There are 15 residues in the CDR3. J gave up 7 bases and V 3 bases, and 9 bases lay outside the gene matches. The V gene's germline CDR1 is SQVTM and CDR2 ANQGSEA. The CDR3 reads CSVDSLAGAVNEQFF. DNA for the CDR3: TGCAGCGTTGATTCTCTAGCGGGAGCCGTTAATGAGCAGTTCTTC.

The J gene is TRBJ2-7, the V gene TRBV19; D gene uncertain. This CDR3 comprises 14 residues. The germline CDR1 and CDR2 sequences are LNHDA and SQIVND (reference sequence). Between the trimmed V and J ends, which lost 4 bases and 2 bases, there was a span of 12 bases. The DNA of the CDR3 is TGTGCCAGTAGTACCGACGTTCCGCCCTACGAGCAGTACTTC. As protein: CASSTDVPPYEQYF. Looking up the rest from reference TRBV19 and TRBJ2-7 gives the full variable domain: DGGITQSPKYLFRKEGQNVTLSCEQNLNHDAMYWYRQDPGQGLRLIYYSQIVNDFQKGDIAEGYSVSREKKESFPLTVTSAQKNPTAFYLCASSTDVPPYEQYFGPGTRLTVT.

This clonotype was observed at least ten times. This sequence joins TRBV2 and TRBJ1-3, with D unclear. Germline-derived CDR1 and CDR2 are SNHLY and FYNNEI. The ends were cut back, 2 bases at V and 0 bases at J, with 5 bases in the middle. The CDR3 is 14 residues long. The CDR3 DNA reads TGTGCCAGCAGTGAACTAGGCTCTGGAAACACCATATATTTT. Translated: CASSELGSGNTIYF.

The sample holds many counts of this clonotype. This chain joins TRBV18 and TRBJ1-2; maybe TRBD1 (6 bases). CDR1 and CDR2 from the germline V gene are KGHSH and LQKENI. Deletions cut 5 bases from V and 8 bases from J, with 18 bases between. The CDR3 spans 14 residues. For the CDR3, the DNA is TGTGCCAGCTCAACACAGGGAGGTTGGAACGGCTACACCTTC. Protein product: CASSTQGGWNGYTF. The variable domain in full, with the rest retrieved from reference TRBV18 and TRBJ1-2, is NAGVMQNPRHLVRRRGQEARLRCSPMKGHSHVYWYRQLPEEGLKFMVYLQKENIIDESGMPKERFSAEFPKEGPSILRIQQVVRGDSAAYFCASSTQGGWNGYTFGSGTRLTVV.

Regarding this clonotype: Possible read error: a much larger clone is one base away. The V gene is TRBV5-1, the J gene TRBJ2-1, with TRBD2 identical over 9 bases. CDR1 and CDR2 from the germline V gene are SGHRS and YFSETQ. The CDR3 is 15 residues long. CDR3 sequence: CAGSSSVAGASEQFF. The CDR3 DNA is TGCGCCGGCAGCTCCAGCGTAGCGGGAGCAAGTGAGCAGTTCTTC.

This clonotype was picked up many times. J is TRBJ2-1 and V is TRBV7-2; D unresolved. Germline CDR1 reads SGHTA; CDR2 reads FQGNSA. V gave up 2 bases and J gave up 10 bases, with 9 bases separating them. CDR3 length: 12 residues. Written as DNA, the CDR3 is TGTGCCAGCAGCTTAACGAAGGTCGAGCAGTTCTTC. It is translated as CASSLTKVEQFF.

This clonotype was detected only a few times. The chain combines TRBV27 with TRBJ1-1; a possible D gene is TRBD1 (5 bases). Germline CDR1 and CDR2: MNHEY and SMNVEV (reference sequence). This CDR3 contains 14 residues. V lost 4 bases and J lost 2, with 11 bases in between. This CDR3 is CASSSIGENTEAFF. The CDR3 bases are TGTGCCAGCAGTTCGATAGGGGAAAACACTGAAGCTTTCTTT.

The genes are TRBV9 and TRBJ2-7; the D gene is possibly TRBD2 (6 bases). The germline gives CDR1 SGDLS, CDR2 YYNGEE. The CDR3 is made up of 14 amino acids. The ends were cut back, 3 bases at V and 2 bases at J, with 12 bases in the middle. CDR3 sequence: CASSGRGKAYEQYF. The CDR3 DNA is TGTGCCAGCAGCGGCCGCGGGAAGGCCTACGAGCAGTACTTC.